This T cell receptor beta chain originates from a study of technical replicates of blood from four donors (dated by TCRdb to 2015 to 2018). The method was the immunoSEQ multiplex PCR assay. TCRdb took over this immuneACCESS table, retaining in-frame rearrangements with V and J assigned. Such tables are incomplete; in checked studies, under half of the missing clones stem from an unresolved V gene, and the remainder is unexplained. The sample table shows around 73,000 clones, and roughly nine tenths are seen once. 4.7% of the sample goes to the ten largest clones. The germline V gene encodes CDR1 SGDLS and CDR2 YYNGEE. Inclusive of the bounding cysteine and phenylalanine, the CDR3 is 15 residues long. CDR3 DNA only is kept here, 45 bases in frame from base 1. V loses 0 bases of germline sequence and J loses 0 bases, and the interval between the two ends is 7 bases. A note on this clone: The clone's antigen remains unknown. Base qualities are not recorded, but no much larger clone differs from it by a single base.

The clonotype comes from a human donor in good health. Some clones in this sample may be carry-over from other donors' samples. The sequenced sample consisted of PBMCs. The chain is made from TRBV9 and TRBJ2-1; TRBD1 is a weak D gene call, 5 bases matching. The DNA sequence follows: TGTGCCAGCAGCGTAGGTAGGGGCTCCTACAATGAGCAGTTCTTC. It translates to CASSVGRGSYNEQFF.